This TCR beta chain originates from a study of breast tumors, draining lymph nodes, adjacent tissues. Study findings and constraints: Compared with basal-like, luminal-like tumors shared significantly more repertoire with nontumor tissue. Tumor TCR diversity was below lymph nodes but above nontumor tissue.

This clonotype was picked up one time. Its target is not known. One base away lies a much larger clone, so this may be a sequencing read error. Because the CDR3 is missing its conserved closing phenylalanine or tryptophan, this is likely a read error. V was clipped by 1 base and J by 10 bases; unmatched bases: 9. This CDR3 is built from 15 residues. Germline CDR1 is LGHNA and CDR2 is YSLEER. MiXCR, applied by TCRdb to the multiplex PCR reads, yields one record per CDR3 protein. The sample shows 30,000 to 40,000 distinct CDR3 sequences, 36% of them seen only once. Source material: breast tumor tissue. This receptor was taken from a female donor with breast cancer. Some clones in this sample may be carry-over from other donors' samples. This chain links TRBV4-3 with TRBJ2-1; 8 bases match TRBD2. The CDR3 spells CASSQAAAGAFEQFS. The CDR3, as DNA: TGCGCCAGCAGCCAAGCAGCAGCGGGAGCGTTCGAGCAGTTCTCC.